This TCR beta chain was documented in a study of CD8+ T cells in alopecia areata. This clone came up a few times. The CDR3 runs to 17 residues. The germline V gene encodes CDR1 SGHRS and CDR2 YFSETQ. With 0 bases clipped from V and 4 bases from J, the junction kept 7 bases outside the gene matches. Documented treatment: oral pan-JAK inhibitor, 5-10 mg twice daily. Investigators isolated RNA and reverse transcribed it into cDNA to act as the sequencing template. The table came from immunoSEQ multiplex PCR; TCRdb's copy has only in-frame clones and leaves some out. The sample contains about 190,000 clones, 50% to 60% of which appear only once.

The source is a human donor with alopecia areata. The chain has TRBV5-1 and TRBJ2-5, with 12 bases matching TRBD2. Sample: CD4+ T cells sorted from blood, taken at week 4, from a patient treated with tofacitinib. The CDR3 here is CASSLGLAGALGETQYF. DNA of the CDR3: TGCGCCAGCAGCTTGGGACTAGCGGGAGCTCTCGGAGAGACCCAGTACTTC.